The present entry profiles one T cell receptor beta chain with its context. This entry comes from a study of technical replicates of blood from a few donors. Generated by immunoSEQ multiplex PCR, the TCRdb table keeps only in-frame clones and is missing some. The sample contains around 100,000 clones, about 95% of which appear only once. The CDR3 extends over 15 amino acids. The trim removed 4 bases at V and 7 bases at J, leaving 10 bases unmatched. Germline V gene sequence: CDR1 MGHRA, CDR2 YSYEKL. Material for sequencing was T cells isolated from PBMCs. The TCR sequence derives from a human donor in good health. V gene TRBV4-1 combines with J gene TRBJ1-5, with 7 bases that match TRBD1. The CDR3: CASSLWDSPGQPQHF. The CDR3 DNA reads TGCGCCAGCAGCCTCTGGGACAGCCCGGGGCAGCCCCAGCATTTT.